This T cell receptor beta chain was retrieved from a study of Graves' ophthalmopathy and Graves' hyperthyroidism. General study results and limits: Between ophthalmopathy and stable hyperthyroidism, a 13-signature model drew a separation with 87.88% sensitivity and roughly 78% specificity.

This clonotype was observed a single time. Antigen: not known. Amplification from RNA transcripts yielded the TCR beta CDR3 regions. Second-round multiplex PCR followed a first-round RT-PCR using HTBI primers. A single record per CDR3 protein comes from TCRdb applying MiXCR to the multiplex PCR reads. The sample includes some 520,000 distinct CDR3 sequences, approximately 15% seen only once; the top ten take more than 8.5%. Moderate-to-severe activity, CAS at least 3, NOSPECS at least 4 and duration under 3 months characterized donors with ophthalmopathy. Other autoimmune diseases, uncontrolled infections, pregnancy and lactation each led to patient exclusion. Looked up from germline, CDR1 is SGHAT and CDR2 is FQDESV (reference sequence). This CDR3 spans 14 amino acids. V gave up 2 bases and J gave up 12 bases, with 19 bases separating them.

Sequencing was done on a sample of blood. The clonotype was recovered from a woman in her thirties with Graves' ophthalmopathy. The chain couples TRBV11-1 to TRBJ1-2, with D tentatively TRBD1 (6 bases). The CDR3 here is CASSLSLGATSNTF. The CDR3 DNA sequence: TGTGCCAGCAGCTTATCTCTGGGGGCGACCTCCAACACCTTC.